These 16 T cell receptor beta chains were all obtained from the same sample, sequenced in a study of T cells in Graves' hyperthyroidism and ophthalmopathy (dated by TCRdb to the late 2010s). The protocol used for the library was multiplex PCR. Sequencing took place on an Illumina HiSeq 2000. TCR beta CDR3 regions were amplified from RNA transcripts. The first round of RT-PCR for the TCR CDR3 was performed with the HTBI primer set and the Qiagen OneStep RT-PCR kit. TCRdb cleaned the public reads at Q25 with fastp, built clones with MiXCR and kept in-frame beta chains. Entries are consolidated by CDR3 protein sequence, retaining the most common genes and DNA. The sample table shows roughly 660,000 distinct CDR3 sequences, and 17% are seen once. The top ten constitute roughly a sixth of the sample. Source material: blood. These receptors were taken from a man aged 50 to 59 with Graves' hyperthyroidism.

In its sample, this clonotype was seen many times. At one end the junction does not follow the germline gene, possibly because of a read error. This rearrangement joins TRBV12-3 or TRBV12-4 to TRBJ1-5, with 9 bases identical to TRBD1. The CDR3 spans 19 residues. CDR3 sequence (DNA): TGTGCCAGCAGTTTTTACCCAGAGTCTACCGGGACAGGGAATCCGCCCCAGCATTTT. This gives the protein CASSFYPESTGTGNPPQHF.

On this clonotype: A read error may be the cause here, since a much bigger clone is one base away. The V and J genes are TRBV6-1 and TRBJ2-5; D remains unclear. The CDR3 has 16 residues. Deletions cut 7 bases from V and 0 bases from J, with 18 bases between. The germline CDR1 and CDR2 sequences are MNHNS and SASEGT. This CDR3 is CASNDQTSPYQETQYF. Written as DNA, the CDR3 is TGTGCCAGCAACGATCAGACTTCGCCCTACCAAGAGACCCAGTACTTC.

This clonotype showed up just a few times. The chain couples TRBV29-1 to TRBJ2-2; D not certain. This CDR3 has 12 residues. Germline V CDR1 and CDR2: SQVTM, ANQGSEA. The CDR3 region has the DNA TGCAGTGGCAAAGCGAACACCGGGGAGCTGTTTTTT. Protein sequence: CSGKANTGELFF.

In its sample, this clonotype was seen many times. The J gene is TRBJ2-1, the V gene TRBV7-2, with D uncertain. This CDR3 region has 12 residues. CDR1 and CDR2 (germline): SGHTA, FQGNSA. V lost 5 bases to trimming and J lost 3 bases, with 5 bases between them. CDR3 sequence: CASSQLYNEQFF. CDR3 nucleotide sequence: TGTGCCAGCAGCCAACTCTACAATGAGCAGTTCTTC.

This clonotype occurred a few times. The chain joins TRBV12-3 or TRBV12-4 to TRBJ2-1, with 12 nucleotides matching TRBD2. This CDR3 is built from 15 residues. V lost 7 bases, J lost 7 bases, and 8 bases stayed unmatched. CDR3 nucleotides: TGTGCCAGCAACGAAGGACTAGCGGGAATTAATGAGCAGTTCTTC. Amino acids: CASNEGLAGINEQFF.

Notes on this clonotype: A clone one base away is much larger, so this may be a read error. The CDR3 here is CSARDRGSIFHNEQFF. Here the CDR3 DNA reads TGCAGTGCTAGAGATAGAGGGAGTATCTTCCACAATGAGCAGTTCTTC. This chain joins TRBV20-1 and TRBJ2-1; TRBD2 might be the D (5 bases). The CDR3 is 16 residues long. Trimming stripped 0 bases from V and 5 bases from J, with 17 bases between. Germline V CDR1 and CDR2: DFQATT, SNEGSKA (reference sequence).

The chain uses TRBV6-1 and TRBJ2-2; 8 nucleotides line up with TRBD1. The CDR3 totals 12 residues. Trimming cost V 6 bases and J 6 bases; bases outside gene matches: 0. Germline CDR1 is MNHNS and CDR2 is SASEGT. The CDR3 coding sequence is TGTGCCAGCAGGACAGGGGCCGGGGAGCTGTTTTTT. Translated: CASRTGAGELFF.

This clonotype was recorded at least ten times. The CDR3 loop reads CASSAGTSGRAGETQYF. The CDR3 coding sequence is TGTGCCAGCTCTGCGGGGACTAGCGGGAGGGCCGGAGAGACCCAGTACTTC. The chain combines TRBV6-1 with TRBJ2-5; TRBD2 matches at 16 bases. The V gene's germline CDR1 is MNHNS and CDR2 SASEGT. V trimming: 8 bases; J trimming: 4 bases; junction bases outside the gene matches: 10. This CDR3 has 17 residues.

The chain couples TRBV9 to TRBJ2-1; D unclear. V gave up 0 bases and J gave up 2 bases, with 6 bases separating them. Germline assignment: CDR1 SGDLS and CDR2 YYNGEE. This CDR3 comprises 14 residues. The CDR3 here is CASSVGRTYNEQFF. CDR3 in DNA: TGTGCCAGCAGCGTAGGACGGACCTACAATGAGCAGTTCTTC.

This chain links TRBV20-1 with TRBJ1-5; no clear D gene. Germline V CDR1 and CDR2: DFQATT, SNEGSKA (reference sequence). V was trimmed by 7 bases and J by 0 bases, leaving 10 bases between them. The CDR3 is 13 amino acids. Here the CDR3 DNA reads TGCAGTGGGGGAACCCATAGCAATCAGCCCCAGCATTTT. It specifies CSGGTHSNQPQHF.

For this clonotype: The junction and the germline gene differ at one end; a read error may be behind it. This rearrangement joins TRBV5-1 to TRBJ2-5, with 10 bases matching TRBD2. The CDR3 contains 12 residues. The germline gives CDR1 SGHRS, CDR2 YFSETQ. The chain's CDR3 is CASGGGVETQYF. The CDR3 DNA sequence: TGTGCCAGCGGGGGGGGAGTAGAGACCCAGTACTTC.

Many counts were recorded for this clonotype. This chain links TRBV10-3 with TRBJ2-5; D may be TRBD2 (5 bases). Germline-derived CDR1 and CDR2 are ENHRY and SYGVKD. This CDR3 is 14 amino acids long. Trimming took 0 bases from V and 7 from J, leaving 12 bases between them. CDR3 sequence (DNA): TGTGCCATCAGTGAGTCCTATTCTGAGGGGACCCAGTACTTC. This translates into CAISESYSEGTQYF.

The chain uses TRBV20-1 and TRBJ2-4; D may correspond to TRBD1 or TRBD2 (5 bases each). Germline values: CDR1 DFQATT, CDR2 SNEGSKA (reference sequence). This CDR3 is 11 amino acids long. Trimming shortened V by 3 bases and J by 11 bases, and 11 bases separated the two germline ends. The CDR3 nucleotides read TGCAGTGCTAGGGGGGAGTTTTTTCAGTACTTC. Protein sequence: CSARGEFFQYF.

This clonotype was recorded at least ten times. V is TRBV28 and J is TRBJ2-7; D is perhaps TRBD2 (6 bases). Germline V CDR1 and CDR2: MDHEN, SYDVKM. The germline V and J ends were trimmed by 4 bases and 2 bases, with 18 bases remaining between them. The CDR3 sequence is 16 residues long. The CDR3 loop reads CASSYHLGGIPYEQYF. The CDR3 region has the DNA TGTGCCAGCAGTTACCATTTGGGGGGTATCCCCTACGAGCAGTACTTC.

This clonotype has ten or more counts. The chain carries TRBV24-1 and TRBJ2-3; no clear D gene. The V and J ends lost 3 bases and 2 bases respectively, with 11 bases between them. Germline lookup yields CDR1 KGHDR and CDR2 SFDVKD. The CDR3 has 15 residues. In DNA, the CDR3 is TGTGCCACCAGTGATCCTCAAGAGGTCACAGATACGCAGTATTTT. Encoded protein: CATSDPQEVTDTQYF.

This clonotype was seen repeatedly, ten times or more. The chain combines TRBV6-2 or TRBV6-3 with TRBJ2-1; D is uncertain. Trimming took off 0 bases at V and 4 bases at J, with 7 bases between the two ends. Germline values: CDR1 MNHEY, CDR2 SVGEGT. The CDR3 extends over 14 amino acids. The CDR3 sequence: CASSYSGSYNEQFF. CDR3 DNA: TGTGCCAGCAGTTACTCCGGCAGTTACAATGAGCAGTTCTTC.